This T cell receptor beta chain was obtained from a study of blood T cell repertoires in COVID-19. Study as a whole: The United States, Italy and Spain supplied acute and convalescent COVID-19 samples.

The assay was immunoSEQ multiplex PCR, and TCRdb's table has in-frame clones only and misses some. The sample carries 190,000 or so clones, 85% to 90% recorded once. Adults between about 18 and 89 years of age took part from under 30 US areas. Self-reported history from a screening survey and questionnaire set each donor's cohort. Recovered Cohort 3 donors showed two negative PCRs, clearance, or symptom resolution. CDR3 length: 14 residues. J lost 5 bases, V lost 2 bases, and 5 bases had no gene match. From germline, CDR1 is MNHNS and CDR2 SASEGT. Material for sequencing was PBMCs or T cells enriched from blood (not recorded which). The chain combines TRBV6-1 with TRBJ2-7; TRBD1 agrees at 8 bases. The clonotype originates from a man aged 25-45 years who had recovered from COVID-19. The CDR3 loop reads CASSERDRINEQYF. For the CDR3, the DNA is TGTGCCAGCAGTGAAAGGGACAGGATCAACGAGCAGTACTTC.